Presented here are 11 T cell receptor beta chains from one specimen sequenced in a study of T cells in Graves' hyperthyroidism and ophthalmopathy (dated by TCRdb to between 2017 and 2020). The protocol used for the library was multiplex PCR. These reads were obtained on an Illumina HiSeq 2000. Amplification of TCR beta CDR3 regions was carried out from RNA transcripts. The TCR CDR3 was subjected to a first round of RT-PCR using the HTBI primer set and the Qiagen OneStep RT-PCR kit. Using fastp at Q25 and MiXCR, TCRdb reprocessed the public reads and kept productive beta chains. Records with the same CDR3 protein are collapsed into one entry carrying the most frequent genes and DNA. This sample comprises about 380,000 distinct CDR3 sequences, around 14% of them detected only once. Roughly 11% of the sample is held by the ten biggest clonotypes. Sequencing was done on a sample of blood. The receptors come from an older woman with Graves' hyperthyroidism.

This clonotype was counted at least ten times. V usage is TRBV7-2 and J usage is TRBJ2-3; 11 bases are shared with TRBD2. CDR1 is SGHTA, CDR2 FQGNSA, per germline. Trimming at V came to 4 bases and at J to 5 bases, leaving 8 bases not matched to a gene. The CDR3 runs to 16 residues. The CDR3 spells CASSSGTSGPGDTQYF. In DNA, the CDR3 is TGTGCCAGCAGCTCTGGGACTAGCGGTCCCGGAGATACGCAGTATTTT.

At least ten counts were recorded for this clonotype. The V and J genes are TRBV11-2 and TRBJ2-1; D not certain. V was shortened by 3 bases and J by 0 bases, with 0 bases between the two germline ends. The CDR3 loop spans 12 amino acids. Germline V gene lookup returns CDR1 SGHAT and CDR2 FQNNGV. This chain's CDR3 is CASSFSYNEQFF. The CDR3 nucleotides read TGTGCCAGCAGCTTCTCCTACAATGAGCAGTTCTTC.

This clonotype has at least ten counts. This chain connects TRBV6-1 to TRBJ2-1; D is uncertain. The CDR3 length is 15 residues. The V and J ends lost 1 base and 1 base respectively, with 8 bases between them. Per germline, CDR1 MNHNS and CDR2 SASEGT. CDR3 nucleotide sequence: TGTGCCAGCAGTGAAGATTGGTTGTCCTACAATGAGCAGTTCTTC. This gives the protein CASSEDWLSYNEQFF.

This clonotype turned up a few times. This rearrangement joins TRBV2 to TRBJ1-1; weak D call: TRBD1 (5 bases). CDR1 is SNHLY, CDR2 FYNNEI, per germline. Trimming shortened V by 8 bases and J by 0 bases, and 13 bases separated the two germline ends. The length of the CDR3 is 14 residues. The CDR3 spells CASLQGKLNTEAFF. Here the CDR3 DNA reads TGTGCCAGCCTTCAGGGAAAACTGAACACTGAAGCTTTCTTT.

This clonotype was recorded at least ten times. The chain recombines TRBV30 with TRBJ1-2, with TRBD1 identical over 9 bases. CDR1 is GTSNPN, CDR2 SVGIG, per germline (reference sequence). This CDR3 contains 14 residues. The V and J ends lost 3 bases and 6 bases, in that order; junction bases with no gene match: 8. The CDR3 DNA is TGTGCCTGGAGCCGAGGACAGGGGTCCAATGGCTACACCTTC. Protein product: CAWSRGQGSNGYTF. Combining the CDR3 with reference TRBV30 and TRBJ1-2 gives the whole variable domain SQTIHQWPATLVQPVGSPLSLECTVEGTSNPNLYWYRQAAGRGLQLLFYSVGIGQISSEVPQNLSASRPQDRQFILSSKKLLLSDSGFYLCAWSRGQGSNGYTFGSGTRLTVV.

Many counts were recorded for this clonotype. This chain joins TRBV13 and TRBJ1-1, with a weak D call TRBD1 (5 bases). V dropped 5 bases and J dropped 5 bases, with 15 bases sitting between them. The CDR3 is 14 residues long. CDR1 and CDR2 from the germline V gene are PRHDT and FYEKMQ (reference sequence). The CDR3 bases are TGTGCCAGCAGCCCAAGCGGGGCAGGTACTGAAGCTTTCTTT. This encodes CASSPSGAGTEAFF.

The sample holds a few counts of this clonotype. This sequence may be a read error, since a much larger clone differs from it by one base. The genes are TRBV5-4 and TRBJ1-2; 7 bases agree with TRBD1. The V gene's germline CDR1 is SGHNT and CDR2 YYREEE (reference sequence). The ends lost 4 bases at V and 5 bases at J; junction bases unmatched: 5. CDR3 length: 13 amino acids. CDR3 region: CASSRETGYGYTF. DNA of the CDR3: TGTGCCAGCAGCCGAGAGACAGGGTATGGCTACACCTTC.

There are many counts of this clonotype. The chain has TRBV5-5 and TRBJ2-3; no clear D gene. Between the trimmed V and J ends, which lost 0 bases and 4 bases, there was a span of 9 bases. The CDR3 contains 14 residues. The germline V gene encodes CDR1 SGHKS and CDR2 YYEKEE (reference sequence). DNA for the CDR3: TGTGCCAGCAGCTTGGACGTCCTGTCAGATACGCAGTATTTT. Amino acid sequence: CASSLDVLSDTQYF.

This clonotype has just a few counts. This chain connects TRBV5-4 to TRBJ2-7; D possibly corresponds to TRBD2 (6 bases). The CDR3 length is 16 residues. The germline V gene has CDR1 SGHNT and CDR2 YYREEE (reference sequence). V was cut by 0 bases and J by 2 bases, with 15 bases left in between. CDR3 protein: CASSLEPGTGTYEQYF. CDR3 DNA: TGTGCCAGCAGCTTGGAGCCCGGGACTGGAACCTACGAGCAGTACTTC.

This clonotype was recorded many times. This sequence joins TRBV2 and TRBJ2-3; no clear D gene. The CDR3 runs to 11 residues. Germline lookup yields CDR1 SNHLY and CDR2 FYNNEI. The V end was cut by 6 bases, the J end by 7 bases, with 8 bases between. CDR3 nucleotide sequence: TGTGCCAGCAGAATAACTCATACGCAGTATTTT. Translation: CASRITHTQYF.

This clonotype was found a few times. V usage is TRBV5-5 and J usage is TRBJ1-2; D remains unclear. CDR1 is SGHKS, CDR2 YYEKEE, per germline (reference sequence). V was shortened by 0 bases and J by 2 bases, with 8 bases between the two germline ends. The CDR3 has 14 residues. CDR3 loop: CASSLGRVNYGYTF. CDR3 nucleotides: TGTGCCAGCAGCTTGGGCAGAGTAAACTATGGCTACACCTTC. The whole variable domain, filled in from reference TRBV5-5 and TRBJ1-2, reads DAGVTQSPTHLIKTRGQQVTLRCSPISGHKSVSWYQQVLGQGPQFIFQYYEKEERGRGNFPDRFSARQFPNYSSELNVNALLLGDSALYLCASSLGRVNYGYTFGSGTRLTVV.